The rows below give T cell receptor beta chains drawn from one sample of a study of shared clonotypes between healthy human individuals. Profiled with immunoSEQ multiplex PCR; TCRdb holds only in-frame clones, not every one. The sample carries 2 million to 2.5 million clones, over 85% recorded once. Specimen: naive CD4+ T cells from PBMCs. These receptors were taken from a man aged 18 to 30 in good health. Some clones in this sample may be carry-over from other donors' samples. The CDR3 runs from the conserved cysteine through the conserved F or W. A D gene is named only where the DNA matches it firmly. A clone size is listed for some rows: how often the clone was seen (once, few, many), or a class if it is expanded.

size: -; J: TRBJ2-1; D: TRBD2; V: TRBV25-1; DNA: TGTGCCACCTCTAGCGGGAGGGCTTACAATGAGCAGTTCTTC; CDR3: CATSSGRAYNEQFF
size: -; J: TRBJ2-1; D: TRBD2; V: TRBV7-2; DNA: TGTGCCAGCAGCGGCCGGACTAGCGGGGCCAATGAGCAGTTCTTC; CDR3: CASSGRTSGANEQFF
size: -; J: TRBJ1-1; D: -; V: TRBV29-1; DNA: TGCAGCGTTGGTCTTCTGGGGGTAAGCGGGACTGAAGCTTTCTTT; CDR3: CSVGLLGVSGTEAFF
size: -; J: TRBJ1-4; D: -; V: TRBV11-1; DNA: TGTGCCAGCAGCTACGCGGCCGGAACTAATGAAAAACTGTTTTTT; CDR3: CASSYAAGTNEKLFF
size: -; J: TRBJ1-1; D: -; V: TRBV6-1; DNA: TGTGCCAGCAGTAGTGGACCGGGAGGGACTGAAGCTTTCTTT; CDR3: CASSSGPGGTEAFF
size: -; J: TRBJ2-2; D: -; V: TRBV5-1; DNA: TGCGCCAGCAGCTTGTATGGGGGGCTGAACACCGGGGAGCTGTTTTTT; CDR3: CASSLYGGLNTGELFF
size: once; J: TRBJ1-2; D: TRBD1; V: TRBV5-1; DNA: TGCGCCAGCCGAGGACAGGGGGCCCCCTTCTATGGCTACACCTTC; CDR3: CASRGQGAPFYGYTF
size: -; J: TRBJ2-1; D: -; V: TRBV30; DNA: TGTGCCTGGAGGGCCCGATTGGGGGCCGGTGAGCAGTTCTTC; CDR3: CAWRARLGAGEQFF
size: -; J: TRBJ2-2; D: -; V: TRBV5-4; DNA: TGTGCCAGCAGCCATTACGCCGGGGAGCTGTTTTTT; CDR3: CASSHYAGELFF
size: once; J: TRBJ2-1; D: TRBD2; V: TRBV5-6; DNA: TGTGCCAGCAGCCACCGGGCCCGGGACTACTCCTACAATGAGCAGTTCTTC; CDR3: CASSHRARDYSYNEQFF
size: once; J: TRBJ2-4; D: -; V: TRBV28; DNA: TGTGCCAGCAGCCCGACAGCAGCCAAAAACATTCAGTACTTC; CDR3: CASSPTAAKNIQYF
size: -; J: TRBJ1-1; D: -; V: TRBV19; DNA: TGTGCCAGTAGTATAGGAATAGTAGGCGTACTCCGATTGAACACTGAAGCTTTCTTT; CDR3: CASSIGIVGVLRLNTEAFF
size: once; J: TRBJ2-7; D: -; V: TRBV30; DNA: TGTGCCTGGAAAACAGGGTATGAGCAGTACTTC; CDR3: CAWKTGYEQYF
size: once; J: TRBJ2-7; D: -; V: TRBV11-3; DNA: TGTGCCAGCAGCTTAGGGGGGATGTTGGACGACGAGCAGTACTTC; CDR3: CASSLGGMLDDEQYF
size: -; J: TRBJ2-7; D: TRBD1; V: TRBV28; DNA: TGTGCCAGCAGTTTATCGGCAGGGGGCTCCTACGAGCAGTACTTC; CDR3: CASSLSAGGSYEQYF
size: -; J: TRBJ2-7; D: -; V: TRBV2; DNA: TGCGCGGCAAATAACGCGGGGGCCCGCTACGAGCAGTACTTC; CDR3: CAANNAGARYEQYF
size: -; J: TRBJ1-1; D: -; V: TRBV7-9; DNA: TGTGCCAGCAGCTTTACCGGGAACACTGAAGCTTTCTTT; CDR3: CASSFTGNTEAFF
size: once; J: TRBJ1-5; D: -; V: TRBV28; DNA: TGTGCCAGCAGCCTTCCCCATATTAGCAATCAGCCCCAGCATTTT; CDR3: CASSLPHISNQPQHF
size: -; J: TRBJ1-1; D: -; V: TRBV19; DNA: TGTGCCAGTTCAAGGACGAACACTGAAGCTTTCTTT; CDR3: CASSRTNTEAFF
size: -; J: TRBJ2-2; D: TRBD2; V: TRBV27; DNA: TGTGCCAGCAGAAGACTAGCGGGAGCCGGGGAGCTGTTTTTT; CDR3: CASRRLAGAGELFF
size: -; J: TRBJ2-4; D: -; V: TRBV28; DNA: TGTGCCAGCAGCCGGGACACAACAAACATTCAGTACTTC; CDR3: CASSRDTTNIQYF
size: -; J: TRBJ1-3; D: -; V: TRBV18; DNA: TGTGCCAGCTCACTGGCGCGGGGAAACACCATATATTTT; CDR3: CASSLARGNTIYF
size: -; J: TRBJ2-7; D: TRBD1; V: TRBV2; DNA: TGTGCCAGCAGCGCCGACAGGGGCGACGAGCAGTACTTC; CDR3: CASSADRGDEQYF
size: -; J: TRBJ2-7; D: TRBD2; V: TRBV28; DNA: TGTGCCAGCAGCGGGACTAGAGGATCCTACGAGCAGTACTTC; CDR3: CASSGTRGSYEQYF
size: -; J: TRBJ2-1; D: TRBD1; V: TRBV28; DNA: TGTGCCAGCAGCTCCCCAAGGGACAGCCCAGATAATGAGCAGTTCTTC; CDR3: CASSSPRDSPDNEQFF
size: -; J: TRBJ2-5; D: -; V: TRBV18; DNA: TGTGCCAGCTCCCTCGCGGGGTACCAAGAGACCCAGTACTTC; CDR3: CASSLAGYQETQYF
size: -; J: TRBJ1-1; D: TRBD1; V: TRBV7-9; DNA: TGTGCCAGCAGCTTAACCCCCGGACAGGGGCGAAGCGTCCCTGAAGCTTTCTTT; CDR3: CASSLTPGQGRSVPEAFF
size: -; J: TRBJ2-3; D: TRBD1; V: TRBV15; DNA: TGTGCCACCAGCAGTTTCCAGGGGGCAGATACGCAGTATTTT; CDR3: CATSSFQGADTQYF
size: once; J: TRBJ2-7; D: TRBD1; V: TRBV5-4; DNA: TGTGCCAGCAGTTTGGGGACAGGGGCCTACGAGCAGTACTTC; CDR3: CASSLGTGAYEQYF
size: -; J: TRBJ2-5; D: -; V: TRBV5-4; DNA: TGTGCCAGCAGCTTGATGCCCGGGCCCCAAGAGACCCAGTACTTC; CDR3: CASSLMPGPQETQYF
size: -; J: TRBJ2-2; D: -; V: TRBV4-2; DNA: TGTGCCAGCAGCCAAGTGGGTCCGTCCGGGTTCTACACCGGGGAGCTGTTTTTT; CDR3: CASSQVGPSGFYTGELFF
size: -; J: TRBJ1-2; D: -; V: TRBV5-1; DNA: TGCGCCAGCAGCTTGGCGGTACAGGGTCAGGGCTACACCTTC; CDR3: CASSLAVQGQGYTF
size: -; J: TRBJ2-7; D: -; V: TRBV4-1; DNA: TGCGCCAGCAGCCAGAGGAACACCCCCTACGAGCAGTACTTC; CDR3: CASSQRNTPYEQYF
size: -; J: TRBJ1-2; D: -; V: TRBV6-6; DNA: TGTGCCAGCAGCCCCAGCTACTATGGCTACACCTTC; CDR3: CASSPSYYGYTF
size: -; J: TRBJ1-4; D: -; V: TRBV6-5; DNA: TGTGCCAGCAGTTACGCAGACCGTAATGAAAAACTGTTTTTT; CDR3: CASSYADRNEKLFF
size: -; J: TRBJ2-2; D: -; V: TRBV9; DNA: TGTGCCAGCAGCGTAGAACTAGTAGGGGAGCTGTTTTTT; CDR3: CASSVELVGELFF
size: -; J: TRBJ2-3; D: TRBD2; V: TRBV13; DNA: TGTGCCAGCAGCGGGCGGGAGGGCACAGATACGCAGTATTTT; CDR3: CASSGREGTDTQYF
size: -; J: TRBJ1-2; D: TRBD1; V: TRBV5-4; DNA: TGTGCCAGCAGCTTGCCCCGGGACAGTGACTATGGCTACACCTTC; CDR3: CASSLPRDSDYGYTF
size: -; J: TRBJ1-6; D: -; V: TRBV30; DNA: TGTGCCTGGAAGAGGGGTAGGGATTCACCCCTCCACTTT; CDR3: CAWKRGRDSPLHF
size: -; J: TRBJ2-5; D: -; V: TRBV25-1; DNA: TGTGCCAGCAGTGAATTGGTGGAGACCCAGTACTTC; CDR3: CASSELVETQYF
size: -; J: TRBJ1-5; D: -; V: TRBV28; DNA: TGTGCCAGCAGTTTATTTGGTTTAGACAGCAATCAGCCCCAGCATTTT; CDR3: CASSLFGLDSNQPQHF
size: -; J: TRBJ1-2; D: -; V: TRBV2; DNA: TGTGCCAGCAGTCTGGGTTCAGGAAACTATGGCTACACCTTC; CDR3: CASSLGSGNYGYTF
size: -; J: TRBJ2-6; D: -; V: TRBV19; DNA: TGTGCCAGTAGAACAGGCACTAACTCTGGGGCCAACGTCCTGACTTTC; CDR3: CASRTGTNSGANVLTF
size: -; J: TRBJ2-1; D: TRBD2; V: TRBV6-6; DNA: TGTGCCAGCAGTTACCGGAGGCTAGCGGGAAGTGAGCAGTTCTTC; CDR3: CASSYRRLAGSEQFF
size: -; J: TRBJ2-7; D: TRBD2; V: TRBV6-5; DNA: TGTGCCAGCAGTTATACTAGCGGAGAGCAGTACTTC; CDR3: CASSYTSGEQYF
size: once; J: TRBJ2-1; D: -; V: TRBV9; DNA: TGTGCCAGCAGCGTAAGGAGCGCCTCCTACAATGAGCAGTTCTTC; CDR3: CASSVRSASYNEQFF
size: -; J: TRBJ2-2; D: -; V: TRBV5-1; DNA: TGCGCCAGCAGCTTGGGGCAGACCGGGGAGCTGTTTTTT; CDR3: CASSLGQTGELFF
size: -; J: TRBJ1-1; D: -; V: TRBV5-1; DNA: TGCGCCAGCAGTTTCGGGCAGCCGAACACTGAAGCTTTCTTT; CDR3: CASSFGQPNTEAFF